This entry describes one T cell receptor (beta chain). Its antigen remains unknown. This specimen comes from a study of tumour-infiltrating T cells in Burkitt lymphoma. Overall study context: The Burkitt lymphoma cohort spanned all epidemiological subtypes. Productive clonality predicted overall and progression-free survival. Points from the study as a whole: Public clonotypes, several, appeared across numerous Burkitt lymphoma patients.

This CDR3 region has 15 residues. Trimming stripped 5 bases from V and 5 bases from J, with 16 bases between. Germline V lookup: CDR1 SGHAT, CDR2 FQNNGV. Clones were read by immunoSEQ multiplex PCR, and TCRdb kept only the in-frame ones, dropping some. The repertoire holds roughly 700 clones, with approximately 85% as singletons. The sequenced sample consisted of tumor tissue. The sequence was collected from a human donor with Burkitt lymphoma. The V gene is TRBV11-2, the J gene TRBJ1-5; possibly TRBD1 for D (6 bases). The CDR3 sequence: CASSPGGQNDQPQHF. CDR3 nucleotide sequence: TGTGCCAGCAGCCCGGGAGGACAGAACGATCAGCCCCAGCATTTT.